This TCR beta chain was recovered during a study of shared clonotypes between healthy human individuals. The V end was cut by 0 bases, the J end by 10 bases, with 12 bases between. The CDR3 is 13 amino acids. Per germline, CDR1 LGHNA and CDR2 YSLEER. The data were produced by immunoSEQ multiplex PCR, yet TCRdb's version contains in-frame clones alone and is incomplete. The sample has more than 1 million clones, approximately 80% seen once. This clone was picked up a small number of times. The sample taken for sequencing was memory CD4+ T cells from PBMCs. This sample's subset: CD45RA-negative fraction. This rearrangement joins TRBV4-3 to TRBJ1-1, with D tentatively TRBD1 (6 bases). The TCR sequence derives from a man younger than 35 in good health. Some clones in this sample may be carry-over from other donors' samples. CDR3 nucleotide sequence: TGCGCCAGCAGCCAAGATGGAGGGGGGGGAGCTTTCTTT. Residues: CASSQDGGGGAFF.